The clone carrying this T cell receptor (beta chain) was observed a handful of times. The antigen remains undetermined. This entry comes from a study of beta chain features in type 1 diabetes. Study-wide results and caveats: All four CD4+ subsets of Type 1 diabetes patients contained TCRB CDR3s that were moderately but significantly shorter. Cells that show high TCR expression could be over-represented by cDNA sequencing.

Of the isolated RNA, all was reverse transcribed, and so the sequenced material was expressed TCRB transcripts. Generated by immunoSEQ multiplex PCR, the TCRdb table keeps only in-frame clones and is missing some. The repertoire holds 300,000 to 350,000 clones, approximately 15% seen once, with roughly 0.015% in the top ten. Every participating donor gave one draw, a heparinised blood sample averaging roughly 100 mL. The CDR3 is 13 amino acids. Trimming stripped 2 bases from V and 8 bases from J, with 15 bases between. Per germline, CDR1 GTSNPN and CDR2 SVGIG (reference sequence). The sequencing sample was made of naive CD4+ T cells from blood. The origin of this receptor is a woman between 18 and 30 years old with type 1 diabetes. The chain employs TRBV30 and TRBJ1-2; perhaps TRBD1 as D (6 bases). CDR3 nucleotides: TGTGCCTGGAGTCTAAGGGGGACTATAGGCTACACCTTC. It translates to CAWSLRGTIGYTF.